These 4 T cell receptor beta chains were sequenced from one sample in a study of blood T cell repertoires in COVID-19. The table came from immunoSEQ multiplex PCR; TCRdb's copy has only in-frame clones and leaves some out. The data show nearly 200,000 clones, 70% to 85% seen once. The specimen sequenced was peripheral blood. These receptors originate from a human donor with acute or convalescent COVID-19. The donor label of this sample is uncertain.

In this sample, this clone turned up a few times. The chain carries TRBV18 and TRBJ2-1; tentative D call: TRBD2 (6 bases). The CDR3 loop spans 15 amino acids. The germline gives CDR1 KGHSH, CDR2 LQKENI. Between the trimmed V and J ends, which lost 5 bases and 2 bases, there was a span of 13 bases. The CDR3 DNA reads TGTGCCAGCTCATCCCCACTAGCAGCCTACAATGAGCAGTTCTTC. Translating it yields CASSSPLAAYNEQFF. The full variable domain, its missing parts supplied by reference TRBV18 and TRBJ2-1, is NAGVMQNPRHLVRRRGQEARLRCSPMKGHSHVYWYRQLPEEGLKFMVYLQKENIIDESGMPKERFSAEFPKEGPSILRIQQVVRGDSAAYFCASSSPLAAYNEQFFGPGTRLTVL.

The CDR3 sequence: CASSPLDRNTEAFF. As DNA, the CDR3 is TGTGCCAGCTCACCATTGGACAGAAACACTGAAGCTTTCTTT. This chain joins TRBV18 and TRBJ1-1, with a weak D call TRBD1 (6 bases). V was clipped by 2 bases and J by 2 bases, with 9 bases between them. This CDR3 is 14 amino acids long. The germline V gene encodes CDR1 KGHSH and CDR2 LQKENI.

This chain joins TRBV27 and TRBJ1-6; TRBD1 agrees at 7 bases. The CDR3 extends over 15 amino acids. Germline lookup yields CDR1 MNHEY and CDR2 SMNVEV (reference sequence). Trimming at V came to 6 bases and at J to 2 bases, leaving 4 bases not matched to a gene. The DNA of the CDR3 is TGTGCCAGCAGCGGGACAGCTACCTATAATTCACCCCTCCACTTT. Residues: CASSGTATYNSPLHF.

The rearrangement joins TRBV18 to TRBJ1-1; D may be TRBD1 (6 bases). The CDR3 loop spans 15 amino acids. The germline CDR1 and CDR2 sequences are KGHSH and LQKENI. Trimming took 2 bases from V and 5 from J, leaving 15 bases between them. CDR3 DNA sequence: TGTGCCAGCTCACCAGCAGGGGCGGGTGGGACTGAAGCTTTCTTT. Protein product: CASSPAGAGGTEAFF.